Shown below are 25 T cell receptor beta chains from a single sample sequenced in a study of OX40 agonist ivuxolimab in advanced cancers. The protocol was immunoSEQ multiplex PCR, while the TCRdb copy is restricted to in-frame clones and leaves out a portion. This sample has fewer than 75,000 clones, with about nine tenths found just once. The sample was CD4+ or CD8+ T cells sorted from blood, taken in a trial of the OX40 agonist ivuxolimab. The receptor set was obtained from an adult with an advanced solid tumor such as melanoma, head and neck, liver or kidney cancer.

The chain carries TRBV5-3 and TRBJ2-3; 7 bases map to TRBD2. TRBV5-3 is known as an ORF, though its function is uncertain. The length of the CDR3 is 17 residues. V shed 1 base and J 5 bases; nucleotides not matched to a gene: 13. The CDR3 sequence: CARSLCREDFTQDTQYF. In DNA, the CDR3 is TGTGCCAGAAGCTTGTGTCGGGAGGACTTTACACAAGATACGCAGTATTTT.

The CDR3 region has the DNA TGCGCCAGCAGCTCGACCCCCGCTAGCGGGACAAAACAGGGTGAGCAGTTCTTC. This codes for CASSSTPASGTKQGEQFF. V gene TRBV5-1 combines with J gene TRBJ2-1; 9 positions match TRBD2. The germline gives CDR1 SGHRS, CDR2 YFSETQ. V dropped 3 bases and J dropped 9; count of bases not matched to a gene: 19. This CDR3 is built from 18 residues. The full variable domain, its missing parts supplied by reference TRBV5-1 and TRBJ2-1, is KAGVTQTPRYLIKTRGQQVTLSCSPISGHRSVSWYQQTPGQGLQFLFEYFSETQRNKGNFPGRFSGRQFSNSRSEMNVSTLELGDSALYLCASSSTPASGTKQGEQFFGPGTRLTVL.

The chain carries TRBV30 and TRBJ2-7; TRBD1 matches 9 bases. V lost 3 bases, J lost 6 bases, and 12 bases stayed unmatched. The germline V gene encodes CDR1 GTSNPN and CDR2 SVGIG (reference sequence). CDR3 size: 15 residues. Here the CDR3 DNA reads TGTGCCTGGAGGGACCCGGGACAGGGACCTCGCGAGCAGTACTTC. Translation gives CAWRDPGQGPREQYF. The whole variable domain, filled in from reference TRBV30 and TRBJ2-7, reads SQTIHQWPATLVQPVGSPLSLECTVEGTSNPNLYWYRQAAGRGLQLLFYSVGIGQISSEVPQNLSASRPQDRQFILSSKKLLLSDSGFYLCAWRDPGQGPREQYFGPGTRLTVT.

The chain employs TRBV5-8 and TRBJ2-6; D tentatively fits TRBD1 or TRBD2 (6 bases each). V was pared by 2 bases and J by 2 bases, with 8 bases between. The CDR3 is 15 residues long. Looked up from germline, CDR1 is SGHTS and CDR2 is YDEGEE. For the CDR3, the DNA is TGTGCCAGCAGCTTAGGGGGGACTGGGGCCAACGTCCTGACTTTC. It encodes CASSLGGTGANVLTF.

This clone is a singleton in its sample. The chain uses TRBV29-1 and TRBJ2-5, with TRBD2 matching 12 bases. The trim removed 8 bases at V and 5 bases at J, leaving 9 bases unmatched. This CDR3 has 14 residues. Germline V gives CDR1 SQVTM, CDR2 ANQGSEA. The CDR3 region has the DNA TGCAGCTCAGGACTAGCGGGGACCCCTGAGACCCAGTACTTC. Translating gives CSSGLAGTPETQYF.

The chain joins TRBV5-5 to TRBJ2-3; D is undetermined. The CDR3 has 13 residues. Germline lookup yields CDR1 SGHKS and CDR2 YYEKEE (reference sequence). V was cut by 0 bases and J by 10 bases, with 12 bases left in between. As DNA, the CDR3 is TGTGCCAGCAGCTTGGCCGCAAGTTACGCGCAGTATTTT. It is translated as CASSLAASYAQYF.

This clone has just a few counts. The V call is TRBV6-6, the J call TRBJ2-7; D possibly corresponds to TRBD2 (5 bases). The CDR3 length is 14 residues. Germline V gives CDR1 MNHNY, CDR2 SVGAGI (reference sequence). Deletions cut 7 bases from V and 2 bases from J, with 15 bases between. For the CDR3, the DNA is TGTGCCAGCATTGGACTGAGTGGAACCTACGAGCAGTACTTC. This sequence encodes CASIGLSGTYEQYF.

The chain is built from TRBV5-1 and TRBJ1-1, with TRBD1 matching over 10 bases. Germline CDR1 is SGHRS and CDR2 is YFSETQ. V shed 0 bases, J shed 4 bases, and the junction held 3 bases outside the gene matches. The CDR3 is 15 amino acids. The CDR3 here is CASSLATGGGTEAFF. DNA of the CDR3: TGCGCCAGCAGCTTGGCGACAGGGGGCGGCACTGAAGCTTTCTTT.

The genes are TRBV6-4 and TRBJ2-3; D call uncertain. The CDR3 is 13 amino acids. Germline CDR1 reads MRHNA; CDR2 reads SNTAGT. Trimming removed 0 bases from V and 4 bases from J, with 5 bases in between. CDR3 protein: CASSDSASDTQYF. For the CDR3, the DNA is TGTGCCAGCAGTGACTCGGCCTCAGATACGCAGTATTTT.

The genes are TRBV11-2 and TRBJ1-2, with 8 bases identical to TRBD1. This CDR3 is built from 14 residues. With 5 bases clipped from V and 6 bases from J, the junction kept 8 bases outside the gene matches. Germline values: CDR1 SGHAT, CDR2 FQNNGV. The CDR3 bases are TGTGCCAGCAGCCCTACCGCAGGGGGCCATGGCTACACCTTC. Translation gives CASSPTAGGHGYTF.

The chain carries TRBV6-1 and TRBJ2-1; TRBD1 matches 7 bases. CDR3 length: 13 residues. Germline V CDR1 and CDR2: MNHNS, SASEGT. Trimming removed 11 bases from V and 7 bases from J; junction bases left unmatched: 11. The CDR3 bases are TGTGCCGGAAAGACAGGGACCAGGAATGAGCAGTTCTTC. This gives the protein CAGKTGTRNEQFF.

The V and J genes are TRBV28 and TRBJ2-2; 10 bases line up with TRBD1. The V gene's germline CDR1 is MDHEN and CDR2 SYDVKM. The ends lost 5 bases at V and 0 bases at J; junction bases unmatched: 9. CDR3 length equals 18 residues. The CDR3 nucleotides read TGTGCCAGCAGTGGATGGACAGGGGGGAAAGCGAACACCGGGGAGCTGTTTTTT. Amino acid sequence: CASSGWTGGKANTGELFF.

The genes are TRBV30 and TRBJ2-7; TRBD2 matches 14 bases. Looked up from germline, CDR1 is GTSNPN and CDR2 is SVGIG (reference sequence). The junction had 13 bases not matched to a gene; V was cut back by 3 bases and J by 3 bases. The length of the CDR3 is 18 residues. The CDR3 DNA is TGTGCCTGGAGCGATACCGGGACTAGCGGGAGTATTTTCTACGAGCAGTACTTC. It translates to CAWSDTGTSGSIFYEQYF. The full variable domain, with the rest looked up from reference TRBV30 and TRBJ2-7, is SQTIHQWPATLVQPVGSPLSLECTVEGTSNPNLYWYRQAAGRGLQLLFYSVGIGQISSEVPQNLSASRPQDRQFILSSKKLLLSDSGFYLCAWSDTGTSGSIFYEQYFGPGTRLTVT.

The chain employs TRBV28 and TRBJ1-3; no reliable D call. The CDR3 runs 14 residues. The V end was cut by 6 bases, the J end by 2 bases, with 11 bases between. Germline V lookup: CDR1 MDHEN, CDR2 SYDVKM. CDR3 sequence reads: CASSPGGAGNTIYF. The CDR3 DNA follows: TGTGCCAGCAGCCCGGGCGGGGCTGGAAACACCATATATTTT.

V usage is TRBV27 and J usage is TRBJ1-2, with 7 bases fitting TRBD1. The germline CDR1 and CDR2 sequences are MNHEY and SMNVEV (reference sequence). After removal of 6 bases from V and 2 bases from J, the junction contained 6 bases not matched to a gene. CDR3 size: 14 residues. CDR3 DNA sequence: TGTGCCAGCAGACAGGACAGGAACAACTATGGCTACACCTTC. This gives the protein CASRQDRNNYGYTF.

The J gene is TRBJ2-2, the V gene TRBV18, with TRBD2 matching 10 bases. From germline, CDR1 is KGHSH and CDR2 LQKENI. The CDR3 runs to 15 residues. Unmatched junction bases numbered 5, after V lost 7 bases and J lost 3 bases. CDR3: CASFPSGSDTGELFF. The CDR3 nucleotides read TGTGCCAGCTTCCCTAGCGGGAGTGACACCGGGGAGCTGTTTTTT. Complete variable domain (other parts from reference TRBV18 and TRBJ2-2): NAGVMQNPRHLVRRRGQEARLRCSPMKGHSHVYWYRQLPEEGLKFMVYLQKENIIDESGMPKERFSAEFPKEGPSILRIQQVVRGDSAAYFCASFPSGSDTGELFFGEGSRLTVL.

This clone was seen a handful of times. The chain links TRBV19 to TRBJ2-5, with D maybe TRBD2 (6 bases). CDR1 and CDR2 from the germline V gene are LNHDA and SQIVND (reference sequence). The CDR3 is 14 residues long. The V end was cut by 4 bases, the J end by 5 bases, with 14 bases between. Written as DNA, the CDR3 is TGTGCCAGTAGTACCGGTGTTGGGGGGGAGACCCAGTACTTC. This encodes CASSTGVGGETQYF.

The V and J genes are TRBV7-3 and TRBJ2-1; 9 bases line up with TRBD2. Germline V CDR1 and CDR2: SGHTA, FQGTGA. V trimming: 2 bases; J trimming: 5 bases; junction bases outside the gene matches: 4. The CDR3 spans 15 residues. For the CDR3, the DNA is TGTGCCAGCAGCTTATCACGACTAGCGGACAATGAGCAGTTCTTC. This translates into CASSLSRLADNEQFF.

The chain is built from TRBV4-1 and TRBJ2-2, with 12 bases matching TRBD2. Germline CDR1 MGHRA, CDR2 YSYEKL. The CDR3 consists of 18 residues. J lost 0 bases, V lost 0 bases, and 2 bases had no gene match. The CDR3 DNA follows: TGCGCCAGCAGCCAAGATCGGACTAGCGGGACGAACACCGGGGAGCTGTTTTTT. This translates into CASSQDRTSGTNTGELFF.

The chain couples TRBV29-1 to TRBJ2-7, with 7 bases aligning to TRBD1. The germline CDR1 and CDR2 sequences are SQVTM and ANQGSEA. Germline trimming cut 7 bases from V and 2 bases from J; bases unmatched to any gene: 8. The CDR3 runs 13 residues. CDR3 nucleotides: TGCAGCGCCTCCACAGGGGTCACCTACGAGCAGTACTTC. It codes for CSASTGVTYEQYF.

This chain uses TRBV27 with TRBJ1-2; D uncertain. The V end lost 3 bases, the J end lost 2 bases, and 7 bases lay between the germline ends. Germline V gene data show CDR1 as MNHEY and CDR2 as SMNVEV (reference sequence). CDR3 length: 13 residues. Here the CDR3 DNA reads TGTGCCAGCAGTTTCGCCAGAAACTATGGCTACACCTTC. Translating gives CASSFARNYGYTF.

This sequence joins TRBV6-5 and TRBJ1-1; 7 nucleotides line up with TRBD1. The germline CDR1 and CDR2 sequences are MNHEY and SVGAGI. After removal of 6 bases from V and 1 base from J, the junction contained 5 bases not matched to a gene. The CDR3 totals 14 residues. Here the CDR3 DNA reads TGTGCCAGCAGGAACAGGGGCGGGAACACTGAAGCTTTCTTT. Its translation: CASRNRGGNTEAFF.

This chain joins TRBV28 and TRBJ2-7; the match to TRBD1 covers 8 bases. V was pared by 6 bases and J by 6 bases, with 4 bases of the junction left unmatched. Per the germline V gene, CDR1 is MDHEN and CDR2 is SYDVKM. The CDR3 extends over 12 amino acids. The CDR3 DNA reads TGTGCCAGCAGGGCTACAGGGGGCGAGCAGTACTTC. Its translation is CASRATGGEQYF.

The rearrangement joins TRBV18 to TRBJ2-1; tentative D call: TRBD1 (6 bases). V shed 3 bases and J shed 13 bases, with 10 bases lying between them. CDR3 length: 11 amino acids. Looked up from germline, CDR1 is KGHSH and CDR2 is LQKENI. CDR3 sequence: CASSPDRFQFF. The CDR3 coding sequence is TGTGCCAGCTCACCGGACAGATTTCAGTTCTTC. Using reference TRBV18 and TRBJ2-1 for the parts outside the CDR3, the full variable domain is NAGVMQNPRHLVRRRGQEARLRCSPMKGHSHVYWYRQLPEEGLKFMVYLQKENIIDESGMPKERFSAEFPKEGPSILRIQQVVRGDSAAYFCASSPDRFQFFGPGTRLTVL.

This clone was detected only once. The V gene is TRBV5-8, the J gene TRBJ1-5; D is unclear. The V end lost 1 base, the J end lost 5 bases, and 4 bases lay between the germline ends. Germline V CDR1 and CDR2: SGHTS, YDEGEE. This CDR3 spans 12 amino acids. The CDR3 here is CASSLRDQPQHF. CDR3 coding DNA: TGTGCCAGCAGCTTGAGGGATCAGCCCCAGCATTTT. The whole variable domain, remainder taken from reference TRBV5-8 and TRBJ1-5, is EAGVTQSPTHLIKTRGQQATLRCSPISGHTSVYWYQQALGLGLQFLLWYDEGEERNRGNFPPRFSGRQFPNYSSELNVNALELEDSALYLCASSLRDQPQHFGDGTRLSIL.